This section outlines one TCR beta chain sequence together with its context. Clones were read by immunoSEQ multiplex PCR, and TCRdb kept only the in-frame ones, dropping some. The sample shows 50,000 to 55,000 clones, about nine tenths of them seen only once. The data are from a study of T cell changes during pregnancy in multiple sclerosis. V lost 3 bases, J lost 4 bases, and 18 bases lay in between. CDR3 length: 16 residues. Germline CDR1 SGHRS, CDR2 YFSETQ. Sequences were derived from CD4+ T cells from peripheral blood mononuclear cells, sampled in the third trimester of pregnancy. The rearrangement joins TRBV5-1 to TRBJ2-3, with D perhaps matching TRBD2 (8 bases). The sequence came from a female donor with multiple sclerosis, enrolled in a pregnancy study. CDR3 amino acids: CASSWDSGGVPDTQYF. CDR3 nucleotides: TGCGCCAGCAGCTGGGACAGCGGGGGCGTTCCAGATACGCAGTATTTT. The variable domain in full, with the rest retrieved from reference TRBV5-1 and TRBJ2-3, is KAGVTQTPRYLIKTRGQQVTLSCSPISGHRSVSWYQQTPGQGLQFLFEYFSETQRNKGNFPGRFSGRQFSNSRSEMNVSTLELGDSALYLCASSWDSGGVPDTQYFGPGTRLTVL.